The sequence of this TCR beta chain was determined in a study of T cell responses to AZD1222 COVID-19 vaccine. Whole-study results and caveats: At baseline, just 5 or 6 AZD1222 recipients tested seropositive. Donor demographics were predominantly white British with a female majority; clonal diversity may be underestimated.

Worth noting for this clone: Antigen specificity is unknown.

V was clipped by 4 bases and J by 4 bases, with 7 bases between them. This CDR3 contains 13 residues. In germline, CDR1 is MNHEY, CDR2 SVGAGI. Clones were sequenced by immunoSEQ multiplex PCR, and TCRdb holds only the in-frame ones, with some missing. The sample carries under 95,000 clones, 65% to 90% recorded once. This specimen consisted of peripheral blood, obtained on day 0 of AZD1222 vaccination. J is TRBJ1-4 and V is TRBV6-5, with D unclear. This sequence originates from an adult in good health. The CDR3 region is CASSSSLNEKLFF. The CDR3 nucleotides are TGTGCCAGCAGTTCCAGTCTTAATGAAAAACTGTTTTTT.